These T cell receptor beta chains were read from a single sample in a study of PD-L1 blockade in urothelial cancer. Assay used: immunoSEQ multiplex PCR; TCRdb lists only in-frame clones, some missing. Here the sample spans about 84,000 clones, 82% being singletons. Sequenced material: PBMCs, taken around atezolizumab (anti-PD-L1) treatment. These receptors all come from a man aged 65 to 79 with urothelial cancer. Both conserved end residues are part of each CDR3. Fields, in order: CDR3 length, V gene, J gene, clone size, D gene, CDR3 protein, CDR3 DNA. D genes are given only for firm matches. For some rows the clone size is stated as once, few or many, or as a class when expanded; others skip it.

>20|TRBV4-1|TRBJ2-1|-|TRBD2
CASTHSWTSGRFGSYNEQFF
TGCGCCAGCACCCACAGTTGGACTAGCGGGAGATTCGGCTCCTACAATGAGCAGTTCTTC
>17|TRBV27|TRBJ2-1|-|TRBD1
CASSNIRTGSSYNEQFF
TGTGCCAGCAGTAACATCCGGACAGGGAGCTCCTACAATGAGCAGTTCTTC
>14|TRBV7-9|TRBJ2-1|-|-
CASSLGTASNEQFF
TGTGCCAGCAGCTTAGGGACAGCGAGCAATGAGCAGTTCTTC
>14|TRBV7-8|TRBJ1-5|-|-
CASSLNQDNQPQHF
TGTGCCAGCAGCTTAAATCAGGACAATCAGCCCCAGCATTTT
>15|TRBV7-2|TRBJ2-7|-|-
CASSVTLYREYEQYF
TGTGCCAGCAGCGTTACTTTGTACAGGGAGTACGAGCAGTACTTC
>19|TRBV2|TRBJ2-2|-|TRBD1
CASSEVLGQGWVNTGELFF
TGTGCCAGCAGTGAAGTTCTAGGACAGGGGTGGGTTAACACCGGGGAGCTGTTTTTT
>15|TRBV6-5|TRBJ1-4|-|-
CASSSRQDLNEKLFF
TGTGCCAGCAGTTCCCGACAGGACCTTAATGAAAAACTGTTTTTT
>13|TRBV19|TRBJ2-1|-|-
CASSIAYEYEQFF
TGTGCCAGTAGTATAGCTTACGAGTATGAGCAGTTCTTC
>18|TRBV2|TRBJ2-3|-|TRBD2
CASGSPGGPLAGSQGQYF
TGTGCCAGCGGAAGCCCTGGGGGGCCACTAGCGGGTTCCCAGGGGCAGTATTTT
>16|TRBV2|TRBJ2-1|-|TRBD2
CASRAAGGGSYNEQFF
TGTGCCAGCAGGGCGGCGGGAGGGGGCTCCTACAATGAGCAGTTCTTC
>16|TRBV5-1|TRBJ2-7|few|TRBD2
CASSPSGGRSPGGQYF
TGCGCCAGCAGCCCGTCGGGCGGGAGGTCCCCTGGGGGGCAGTACTTC